This entry lists 3 T cell receptor beta chains sequenced from one sample in a study of blood T cell repertoires in COVID-19 (dated by TCRdb to 2018 to 2020). Library preparation used the immunoSEQ multiplex PCR assay. TCRdb re-hosts the immuneACCESS table, in-frame sequences only. Its copies lack some clones; in the studies checked, an unresolved V gene accounts for under half of them, and the cause for the rest is not known. Recorded for this sample are some 200,000 clones; 70% to 90% of them occurred a single time. The ten biggest clones cover around 1.5% of the sample. Sequencing input: peripheral blood. The receptors shown here come from a man between 18 and 29 years old with active or convalescent COVID-19.

V and J are TRBV29-1 and TRBJ2-7, with a weak D call TRBD1 (5 bases). CDR3 length: 13 amino acids. Germline V gives CDR1 SQVTM, CDR2 ANQGSEA. V was pared by 5 bases and J by 5 bases, with 16 bases between. CDR3 coding DNA: TGCAGCGTTATAACCTCCGCAGGGAACGAGCAGTACTTC. It codes for CSVITSAGNEQYF.

The V and J genes are TRBV5-5 and TRBJ1-5; D ambiguous. The germline V gene has CDR1 SGHKS and CDR2 YYEKEE (reference sequence). This CDR3 is built from 13 residues. The germline V and J ends were trimmed by 2 bases and 6 bases, with 9 bases remaining between them. The DNA of the CDR3 is TGTGCCAGCAGCTTTTCAGGTTCTCAGCCCCAGCATTTT. Translation gives CASSFSGSQPQHF.

The V call is TRBV29-1, the J call TRBJ1-1; 9 bases are a match to TRBD1. With V trimmed by 7 bases and J by 3 bases, 9 bases remained unmatched. This CDR3 is built from 14 residues. Germline V gene data show CDR1 as SQVTM and CDR2 as ANQGSEA. The DNA for the CDR3 is TGCAGCGGGGGACAGGGCTGGCGGGACACTGAAGCTTTCTTT. Translated: CSGGQGWRDTEAFF.